A selection of T cell receptor beta chains follows, all from one sample in a study of radiotherapy plus CTLA-4 blockade in lung cancer. The assay was immunoSEQ multiplex PCR, and TCRdb's table has in-frame clones only and misses some. The sample holds more than 90,000 clones; roughly 86% are singletons and the top ten take 2.5% to 3.5%. The material was peripheral blood, obtained from a patient treated with radiotherapy plus ipilimumab. The receptors originated from a human donor with non-small cell lung cancer that progressed on radiotherapy plus ipilimumab. Some clones in this sample may be carry-over from other donors' samples. CDR3s include the opening cysteine and the closing phenylalanine or tryptophan. The D gene is left open where the match is weak. Only some rows state a clone size, as once, few, many or a class for expanded clones.

-	TRBV11-2	-	TRBJ2-7	TGTGCCAGCAGCTCCGGACCAGACTACGAGCAGTACTTC	CASSSGPDYEQYF
-	TRBV29-1	-	TRBJ1-2	TGCAGTGCCTACAGCCTGGGGGACTATGGCTACACCTTC	CSAYSLGDYGYTF
-	TRBV19	-	TRBJ1-2	TGTGCCAGTAGTATTTCCGGGGGGGCGTATGGCTACACCTTC	CASSISGGAYGYTF
few	TRBV6-1	-	TRBJ1-4	TGTGCCAGCTTCTGGACGGGGGGCAATGAAAAACTGTTTTTT	CASFWTGGNEKLFF
-	TRBV11-1	TRBD2	TRBJ2-5	TGTGCCAGCAGCTTGACTAGCGGGGAAGAGACCCAGTACTTC	CASSLTSGEETQYF
-	TRBV18	-	TRBJ2-5	TGTGCCAGCTCACCACAGGAGACCCAGTACTTC	CASSPQETQYF
-	TRBV6-5	-	TRBJ1-1	TGTGCCAGCAGTTACGGGGGGCTAATGAACACTGAAGCTTTCTTT	CASSYGGLMNTEAFF
-	TRBV7-9	-	TRBJ2-7	TGTGCCAGCAGCTTAGCGAAGGGGTATACCTCCTACGAGCAGTACTTC	CASSLAKGYTSYEQYF
-	TRBV5-1	-	TRBJ1-2	TGCGCCACCTCCGGCGGGTTAGCTAACTATGGCTACACCTTC	CATSGGLANYGYTF
-	TRBV4-2	-	TRBJ1-1	TGTGCCAGCAGCCAAGATCCGGGTCTACCTGAAGCTTTCTTT	CASSQDPGLPEAFF
few	TRBV5-1	TRBD2	TRBJ2-5	TGCGCCAGCAGCTTGGCAGGGCGGGGGGGCCAAGAGACCCAGTACTTC	CASSLAGRGGQETQYF
-	TRBV4-2	TRBD1	TRBJ2-7	TGTGCCAGCAGCCCACCTCTAGACAGGGTCGACGAGCAGTACTTC	CASSPPLDRVDEQYF
-	TRBV19	-	TRBJ2-1	TGTGCCAGTAGTAGCTCCGGGACAAATGAGCAGTTCTTC	CASSSSGTNEQFF
-	TRBV7-2	TRBD1	TRBJ1-4	TGTGCCAGCAGGCCTACAGGGGTAGAAAAACTGTTTTTT	CASRPTGVEKLFF
-	TRBV29-1	-	TRBJ2-7	TGCAGCGCCAACAACGGCGAGGGCTACGAGCAGTACTTC	CSANNGEGYEQYF
-	TRBV29-1	TRBD1	TRBJ2-7	TGCAGCGTTAGGCCAACGACAGGGAGCTACGAGCAGTACTTC	CSVRPTTGSYEQYF
-	TRBV28	-	TRBJ1-2	TGTGCCAGCAGTATAGGTCGGGGGGCTCTCTATGGCTACACCTTC	CASSIGRGALYGYTF
few	TRBV4-1	-	TRBJ2-2	TGCGCCAGCAGCCTTAGGATCCGGGGCACCGGGGAGCTGTTTTTT	CASSLRIRGTGELFF